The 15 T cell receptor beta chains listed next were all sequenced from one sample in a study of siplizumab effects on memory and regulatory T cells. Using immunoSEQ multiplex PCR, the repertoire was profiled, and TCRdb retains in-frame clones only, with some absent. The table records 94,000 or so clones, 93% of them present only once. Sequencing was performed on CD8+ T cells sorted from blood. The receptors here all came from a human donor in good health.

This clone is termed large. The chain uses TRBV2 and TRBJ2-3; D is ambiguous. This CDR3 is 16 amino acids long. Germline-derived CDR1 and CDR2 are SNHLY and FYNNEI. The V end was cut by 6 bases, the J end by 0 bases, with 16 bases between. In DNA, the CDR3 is TGTGCCAGCAGGCTCCCCCGGTCAGCTAGCACAGATACGCAGTATTTT. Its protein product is CASRLPRSASTDTQYF.

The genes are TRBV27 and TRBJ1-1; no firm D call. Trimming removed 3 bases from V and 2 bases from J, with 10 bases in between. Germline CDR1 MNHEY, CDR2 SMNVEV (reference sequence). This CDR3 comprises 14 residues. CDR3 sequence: CASSFFAVNTEAFF. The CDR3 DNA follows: TGTGCCAGCAGTTTCTTTGCGGTAAACACTGAAGCTTTCTTT.

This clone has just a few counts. Here the CDR3 reads CASSQEYPVLHF. The CDR3 bases are TGCGCCAGCAGCCAAGAGTACCCCGTCCTCCACTTT. This sequence joins TRBV4-1 and TRBJ1-6; D unresolved. The CDR3 spans 12 residues. In germline, CDR1 is MGHRA, CDR2 YSYEKL. The V and J ends lost 0 bases and 15 bases respectively, with 9 bases between them.

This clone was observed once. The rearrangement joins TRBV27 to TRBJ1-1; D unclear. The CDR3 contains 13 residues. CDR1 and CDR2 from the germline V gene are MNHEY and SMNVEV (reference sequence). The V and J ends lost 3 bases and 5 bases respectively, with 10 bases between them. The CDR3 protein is CASSFREGTEAFF. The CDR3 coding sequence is TGTGCCAGCAGTTTTAGGGAAGGGACTGAAGCTTTCTTT.

The CDR3, as DNA: TGTGCCAGCAGTGAAGAGTCGGCTAGCGGGGCGGGCACAGATACGCAGTATTTT. The encoded protein is CASSEESASGAGTDTQYF. The V and J genes are TRBV2 and TRBJ2-3; 9 bases are shared with TRBD2. V was pared by 1 base and J by 1 base, with 9 bases of the junction left unmatched. Germline values: CDR1 SNHLY, CDR2 FYNNEI. The CDR3 has 18 amino acids. Together with reference TRBV2 and TRBJ2-3, the CDR3 gives the full variable domain: EPEVTQTPSHQVTQMGQEVILRCVPISNHLYFYWYRQILGQKVEFLVSFYNNEISEKSEIFDDQFSVERPDGSNFTLKIRSTKLEDSAMYFCASSEESASGAGTDTQYFGPGTRLTVL.

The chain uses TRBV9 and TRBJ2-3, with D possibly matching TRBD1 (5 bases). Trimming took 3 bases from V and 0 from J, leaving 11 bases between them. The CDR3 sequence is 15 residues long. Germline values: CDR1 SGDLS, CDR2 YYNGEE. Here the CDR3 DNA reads TGTGCCAGCAGCGCGGACATTTCTAGCACAGATACGCAGTATTTT. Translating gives CASSADISSTDTQYF. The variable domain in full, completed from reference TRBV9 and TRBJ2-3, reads DSGVTQTPKHLITATGQRVTLRCSPRSGDLSVYWYQQSLDQGLQFLIQYYNGEERAKGNILERFSAQQFPDLHSELNLSSLELGDSALYFCASSADISSTDTQYFGPGTRLTVL.

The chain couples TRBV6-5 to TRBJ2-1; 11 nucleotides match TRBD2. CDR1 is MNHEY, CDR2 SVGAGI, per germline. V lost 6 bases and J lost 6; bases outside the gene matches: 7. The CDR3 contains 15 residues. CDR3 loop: CASSLLAGGFNEQFF. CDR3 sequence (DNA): TGTGCCAGCAGCCTGTTAGCGGGGGGGTTCAATGAGCAGTTCTTC.

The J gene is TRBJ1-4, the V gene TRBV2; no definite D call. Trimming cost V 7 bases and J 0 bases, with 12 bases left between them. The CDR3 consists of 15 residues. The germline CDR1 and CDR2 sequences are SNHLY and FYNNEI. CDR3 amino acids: CASKFTAATNEKLFF. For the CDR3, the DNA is TGTGCCAGCAAGTTCACAGCAGCAACTAATGAAAAACTGTTTTTT. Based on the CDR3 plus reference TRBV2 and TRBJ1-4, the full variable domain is EPEVTQTPSHQVTQMGQEVILRCVPISNHLYFYWYRQILGQKVEFLVSFYNNEISEKSEIFDDQFSVERPDGSNFTLKIRSTKLEDSAMYFCASKFTAATNEKLFFGSGTQLSVL.

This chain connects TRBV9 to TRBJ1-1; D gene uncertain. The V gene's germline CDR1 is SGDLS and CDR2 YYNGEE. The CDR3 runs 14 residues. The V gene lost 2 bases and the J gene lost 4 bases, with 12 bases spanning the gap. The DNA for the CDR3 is TGTGCCAGCAGCGTTGAAGTCGGTAGCACTGAAGCTTTCTTT. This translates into CASSVEVGSTEAFF.

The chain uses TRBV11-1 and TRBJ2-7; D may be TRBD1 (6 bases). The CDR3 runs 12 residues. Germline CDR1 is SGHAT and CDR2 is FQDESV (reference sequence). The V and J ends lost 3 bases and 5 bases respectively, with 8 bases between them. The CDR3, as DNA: TGTGCCAGCAGCTTTGAGGGGGACGAGCAGTACTTC. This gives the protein CASSFEGDEQYF.

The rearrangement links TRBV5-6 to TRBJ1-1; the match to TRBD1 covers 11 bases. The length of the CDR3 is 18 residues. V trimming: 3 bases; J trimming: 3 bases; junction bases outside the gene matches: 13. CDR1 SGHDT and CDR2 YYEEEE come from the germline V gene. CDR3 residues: CASSSRTGGVVVDTEAFF. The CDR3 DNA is TGTGCCAGCAGCTCACGGACAGGGGGCGTAGTGGTGGACACTGAAGCTTTCTTT.

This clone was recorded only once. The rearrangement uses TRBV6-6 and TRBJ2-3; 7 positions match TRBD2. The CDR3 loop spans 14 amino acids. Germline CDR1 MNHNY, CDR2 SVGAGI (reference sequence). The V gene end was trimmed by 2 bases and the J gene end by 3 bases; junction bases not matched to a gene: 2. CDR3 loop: CASSYVSGTDTQYF. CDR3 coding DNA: TGTGCCAGCAGTTACGTTAGCGGGACAGATACGCAGTATTTT.

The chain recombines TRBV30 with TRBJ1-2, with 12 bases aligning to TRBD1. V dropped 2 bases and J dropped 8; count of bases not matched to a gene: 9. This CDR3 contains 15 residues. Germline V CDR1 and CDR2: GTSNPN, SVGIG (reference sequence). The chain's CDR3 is CAWSLGTGGTEGYTF. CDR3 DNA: TGTGCCTGGAGTTTAGGGACAGGGGGCACGGAAGGCTACACCTTC.

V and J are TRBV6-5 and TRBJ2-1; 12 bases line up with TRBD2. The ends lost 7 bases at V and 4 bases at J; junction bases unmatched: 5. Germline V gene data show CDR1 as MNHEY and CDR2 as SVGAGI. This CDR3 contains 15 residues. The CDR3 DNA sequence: TGTGCCAGCAAATTGGGACTAGCGGGTTACAATGAGCAGTTCTTC. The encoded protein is CASKLGLAGYNEQFF.

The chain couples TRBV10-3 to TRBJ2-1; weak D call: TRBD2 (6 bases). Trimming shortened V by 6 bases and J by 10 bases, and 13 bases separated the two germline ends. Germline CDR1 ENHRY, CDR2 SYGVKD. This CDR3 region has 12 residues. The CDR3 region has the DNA TGTGCCATCAGCGACGGGAGCAGCGAGCAGTTCTTC. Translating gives CAISDGSSEQFF.